The clone carrying this TCR beta chain was detected only a few times. This sample is part of a study of OX40 agonist ivuxolimab in advanced cancers. The CDR3 spans 12 residues. Germline assignment: CDR1 SNHLY and CDR2 FYNNEI. V was cut by 6 bases and J by 2 bases, with 7 bases left in between. Profiled with immunoSEQ multiplex PCR; TCRdb holds only in-frame clones, not every one. The sample holds approximately 60,000 clones, around 90% seen once. The chain is built from TRBV2 and TRBJ1-2; possibly TRBD1 for D (6 bases). The source is an adult with an advanced solid tumor such as melanoma, head and neck, liver or kidney cancer. Material: CD4+ or CD8+ T cells sorted from blood, obtained in a trial of the OX40 agonist ivuxolimab. In DNA, the CDR3 is TGTGCCAGCAGCCAGGGGAACTATGGCTACACCTTC. Protein: CASSQGNYGYTF.